This is a list of T cell receptor beta chains from one sample in a study of blood T cell repertoires in COVID-19. Sequencing was performed with immunoSEQ multiplex PCR; in TCRdb, only in-frame clones are kept and a portion is missing. The sample records over 250,000 clones, 85% to 90% being singletons. The sequenced sample was peripheral blood. The receptors stem from a woman aged 40-49 years who had recovered from COVID-19. Each CDR3 is given with its conserved first and last residue. Fields, in order: clone size, J gene, V gene, D gene, CDR3 protein, CDR3 DNA. The D gene is left open where the match is weak. The size field is filled for only some rows; it gives once, few, many or a size class.

clone size: .
J gene: TRBJ1-1
V gene: TRBV6-2/TRBV6-3
D gene: TRBD1
CDR3 protein: CASSYRTGGVNTEAFF
CDR3 DNA: TGTGCCAGCAGTTACCGGACAGGGGGGGTGAACACTGAAGCTTTCTTT

clone size: .
J gene: TRBJ1-1
V gene: TRBV3-1/TRBV3-2
D gene: .
CDR3 protein: CASGRGAEAFF
CDR3 DNA: TGTGCCAGTGGGCGGGGGGCTGAAGCTTTCTTT

clone size: .
J gene: TRBJ2-7
V gene: TRBV5-6
D gene: TRBD2
CDR3 protein: CASSSITSGSSYEQYF
CDR3 DNA: TGTGCCAGCAGCTCCATCACTAGCGGGAGCTCCTACGAGCAGTACTTC

clone size: once
J gene: TRBJ2-2
V gene: TRBV30
D gene: .
CDR3 protein: CAWGGESGELFF
CDR3 DNA: TGTGCCTGGGGGGGAGAGTCCGGGGAGCTGTTTTTT

clone size: .
J gene: TRBJ1-2
V gene: TRBV14
D gene: TRBD1
CDR3 protein: CASRPTGGTNYGYTF
CDR3 DNA: TGTGCCAGCAGACCGACAGGGGGTACTAACTATGGCTACACCTTC

clone size: .
J gene: TRBJ1-2
V gene: TRBV19
D gene: .
CDR3 protein: CASSIVPQGPSAIETF
CDR3 DNA: TGTGCCAGTAGTATAGTCCCCCAGGGCCCCTCGGCGATTGAAACCTTC

clone size: .
J gene: TRBJ2-7
V gene: TRBV7-8
D gene: .
CDR3 protein: CASSLAPTTYEQYF
CDR3 DNA: TGTGCCAGCAGCTTAGCGCCTACCACCTACGAGCAGTACTTC

clone size: .
J gene: TRBJ2-5
V gene: TRBV5-4
D gene: .
CDR3 protein: CASSPGTSQETQYF
CDR3 DNA: TGTGCCAGCAGCCCGGGGACTTCCCAAGAGACCCAGTACTTC

clone size: .
J gene: TRBJ2-1
V gene: TRBV7-3
D gene: TRBD2
CDR3 protein: CASSPGLAGVYEQFF
CDR3 DNA: TGTGCCAGCAGCCCCGGACTAGCGGGAGTTTATGAGCAGTTCTTC

clone size: .
J gene: TRBJ2-7
V gene: TRBV15
D gene: .
CDR3 protein: CATSRDGRGSYEQYF
CDR3 DNA: TGTGCCACCAGCAGAGATGGCAGGGGATCCTACGAGCAGTACTTC

clone size: .
J gene: TRBJ1-2
V gene: TRBV6-2/TRBV6-3
D gene: TRBD1
CDR3 protein: CASSPRTGGAYGYTF
CDR3 DNA: TGTGCCAGCAGCCCCCGGACAGGGGGTGCCTATGGCTACACCTTC

clone size: few
J gene: TRBJ2-7
V gene: TRBV13
D gene: TRBD1
CDR3 protein: CASSTTTGKLYEQYF
CDR3 DNA: TGTGCCAGCAGCACAACGACAGGGAAGTTGTACGAGCAGTACTTC

clone size: .
J gene: TRBJ2-3
V gene: TRBV4-3
D gene: .
CDR3 protein: CASSQGLFRGTDTQYF
CDR3 DNA: TGCGCCAGCAGCCAAGGTCTCTTTCGCGGCACAGATACGCAGTATTTT

clone size: .
J gene: TRBJ2-3
V gene: TRBV5-1
D gene: TRBD2
CDR3 protein: CASSRKPGLAGVLAQTDTQYF
CDR3 DNA: TGCGCCAGCAGCCGTAAACCGGGACTAGCGGGAGTTTTGGCCCAAACAGATACGCAGTATTTT

clone size: .
J gene: TRBJ1-4
V gene: TRBV7-9
D gene: .
CDR3 protein: CASSSPWGGNEKLFF
CDR3 DNA: TGTGCCAGCAGCTCCCCGTGGGGGGGTAATGAAAAACTGTTTTTT

clone size: .
J gene: TRBJ2-1
V gene: TRBV27
D gene: TRBD2
CDR3 protein: CASSLAGAPRYNEQFF
CDR3 DNA: TGTGCCAGCAGTCTAGCGGGAGCCCCCCGCTACAATGAGCAGTTCTTC

clone size: .
J gene: TRBJ2-7
V gene: TRBV6-6
D gene: TRBD2
CDR3 protein: CASSSGLAPSSYEQYF
CDR3 DNA: TGTGCCAGCAGTTCCGGACTAGCGCCAAGCTCCTACGAGCAGTACTTC

clone size: .
J gene: TRBJ1-4
V gene: TRBV5-5
D gene: .
CDR3 protein: CASSLKGWTNEKLFF
CDR3 DNA: TGTGCCAGCAGCTTGAAGGGGTGGACTAATGAAAAACTGTTTTTT

clone size: .
J gene: TRBJ1-2
V gene: TRBV12-3/TRBV12-4
D gene: .
CDR3 protein: CASSRGEYGYTF
CDR3 DNA: TGTGCCAGCAGCCGGGGGGAATATGGCTACACCTTC

clone size: .
J gene: TRBJ2-1
V gene: TRBV12-5
D gene: TRBD2
CDR3 protein: CASGLVGEGQLTSYNEQFF
CDR3 DNA: TGTGCTAGTGGTTTGGTAGGGGAGGGGCAGCTCACCTCCTACAATGAGCAGTTCTTC

clone size: .
J gene: TRBJ2-2
V gene: TRBV7-2
D gene: .
CDR3 protein: CASTRRASAPTGELFF
CDR3 DNA: TGTGCCAGCACACGCCGGGCTAGCGCCCCCACCGGGGAGCTGTTTTTT

clone size: .
J gene: TRBJ1-6
V gene: TRBV7-9
D gene: TRBD1
CDR3 protein: CASSQSTGAGNSPLHF
CDR3 DNA: TGTGCCAGCAGCCAATCGACAGGGGCTGGTAATTCACCCCTCCACTTT

clone size: once
J gene: TRBJ2-1
V gene: TRBV20-1
D gene: .
CDR3 protein: CSARQVGEQFF
CDR3 DNA: TGCAGTGCTAGACAAGTCGGGGAGCAGTTCTTC

clone size: .
J gene: TRBJ1-1
V gene: TRBV24-1
D gene: .
CDR3 protein: CAVRGVVGSYTEAFF
CDR3 DNA: TGTGCCGTTCGGGGAGTTGTAGGATCGTACACTGAAGCTTTCTTT

clone size: .
J gene: TRBJ1-4
V gene: TRBV30
D gene: .
CDR3 protein: CATVPNRPSGSNEKLFF
CDR3 DNA: TGTGCCACCGTACCGAACAGGCCCAGCGGGAGTAATGAAAAACTGTTTTTT

clone size: .
J gene: TRBJ2-7
V gene: TRBV9
D gene: TRBD1
CDR3 protein: CASSTQDRGAYEQYF
CDR3 DNA: TGTGCCAGCAGCACCCAGGACAGGGGCGCCTACGAGCAGTACTTC

clone size: .
J gene: TRBJ1-5
V gene: TRBV7-2
D gene: TRBD1
CDR3 protein: CASSDGTGSGNQPQHF
CDR3 DNA: TGTGCCAGCAGTGACGGGACAGGGTCTGGCAATCAGCCCCAGCATTTT

clone size: .
J gene: TRBJ2-5
V gene: TRBV18
D gene: .
CDR3 protein: CASSWGGNQETQYF
CDR3 DNA: TGTGCCAGCTCATGGGGCGGAAACCAAGAGACCCAGTACTTC

clone size: .
J gene: TRBJ2-3
V gene: TRBV19
D gene: .
CDR3 protein: CASTHGARSTDTQYF
CDR3 DNA: TGTGCCAGTACCCATGGGGCTAGAAGCACAGATACGCAGTATTTT

clone size: few
J gene: TRBJ2-7
V gene: TRBV11-3
D gene: TRBD2
CDR3 protein: CASSPGTSGGYEQYF
CDR3 DNA: TGTGCCAGCAGCCCCGGGACTAGCGGGGGATACGAGCAGTACTTC

clone size: few
J gene: TRBJ1-2
V gene: TRBV6-2/TRBV6-3
D gene: .
CDR3 protein: CASSTDTYGNYGYTF
CDR3 DNA: TGTGCCAGCAGCACCGACACTTATGGGAACTATGGCTACACCTTC

clone size: once
J gene: TRBJ2-1
V gene: TRBV5-4
D gene: TRBD2
CDR3 protein: CASSTDSGRSYNEQFF
CDR3 DNA: TGTGCCAGCAGCACTGATAGCGGGAGGTCCTACAATGAGCAGTTCTTC

clone size: .
J gene: TRBJ1-4
V gene: TRBV5-4
D gene: .
CDR3 protein: CASSLAVLGEKLFF
CDR3 DNA: TGTGCCAGCAGCTTGGCGGTACTAGGGGAAAAACTGTTTTTT

clone size: .
J gene: TRBJ1-1
V gene: TRBV15
D gene: .
CDR3 protein: CATSPTAGTEAFF
CDR3 DNA: TGTGCCACCAGCCCTACCGCAGGCACTGAAGCTTTCTTT

clone size: once
J gene: TRBJ2-4
V gene: TRBV19
D gene: .
CDR3 protein: CASSPRGRDLNIQYF
CDR3 DNA: TGTGCCAGTAGTCCCAGGGGACGAGATTTAAACATTCAGTACTTC

clone size: .
J gene: TRBJ1-3
V gene: TRBV6-5
D gene: .
CDR3 protein: CASSRTDHSGNTIYF
CDR3 DNA: TGTGCCAGCAGCCGGACAGATCACTCTGGAAACACCATATATTTT

clone size: .
J gene: TRBJ1-5
V gene: TRBV7-9
D gene: TRBD1
CDR3 protein: CASSFWTGDGQPQHF
CDR3 DNA: TGTGCCAGCAGCTTCTGGACAGGGGATGGACAGCCCCAGCATTTT

clone size: .
J gene: TRBJ1-3
V gene: TRBV5-6
D gene: .
CDR3 protein: CASSLFGLDGNTIYF
CDR3 DNA: TGTGCCAGCAGCTTGTTCGGTCTAGATGGAAACACCATATATTTT

clone size: .
J gene: TRBJ2-1
V gene: TRBV18
D gene: .
CDR3 protein: CASSPERRGRRGLNEQFF
CDR3 DNA: TGTGCCAGCTCACCAGAGCGGCGGGGGCGGAGGGGTCTTAATGAGCAGTTCTTC

clone size: .
J gene: TRBJ2-7
V gene: TRBV15
D gene: .
CDR3 protein: CATSARGSPSYEQYF
CDR3 DNA: TGTGCCACCAGCGCCCGGGGGAGTCCCTCCTACGAGCAGTACTTC

clone size: .
J gene: TRBJ2-5
V gene: TRBV19
D gene: .
CDR3 protein: CASSISGPRETQYF
CDR3 DNA: TGTGCCAGTAGTATCTCAGGCCCAAGGGAGACCCAGTACTTC

clone size: once
J gene: TRBJ2-1
V gene: TRBV27
D gene: TRBD2
CDR3 protein: CASTPRPSGSSYNEQFF
CDR3 DNA: TGTGCCAGCACCCCACGGCCTAGCGGGAGCTCCTACAATGAGCAGTTCTTC

clone size: .
J gene: TRBJ2-7
V gene: TRBV5-1
D gene: TRBD2
CDR3 protein: CASARGGARGEQYF
CDR3 DNA: TGCGCCAGCGCCCGGGGGGGGGCGCGGGGCGAGCAGTACTTC

clone size: .
J gene: TRBJ2-7
V gene: TRBV5-4
D gene: TRBD1
CDR3 protein: CASSLVGQFVQYF
CDR3 DNA: TGTGCCAGCAGCTTGGTGGGACAGTTTGTGCAGTACTTC

clone size: .
J gene: TRBJ2-3
V gene: TRBV20-1
D gene: .
CDR3 protein: CSASLHSYTDTQYF
CDR3 DNA: TGCAGTGCTAGTCTCCACTCTTACACAGATACGCAGTATTTT

clone size: few
J gene: TRBJ1-1
V gene: TRBV10-2
D gene: .
CDR3 protein: CASSDAGPNTEAFF
CDR3 DNA: TGCGCCAGCAGTGACGCAGGGCCGAACACTGAAGCTTTCTTT